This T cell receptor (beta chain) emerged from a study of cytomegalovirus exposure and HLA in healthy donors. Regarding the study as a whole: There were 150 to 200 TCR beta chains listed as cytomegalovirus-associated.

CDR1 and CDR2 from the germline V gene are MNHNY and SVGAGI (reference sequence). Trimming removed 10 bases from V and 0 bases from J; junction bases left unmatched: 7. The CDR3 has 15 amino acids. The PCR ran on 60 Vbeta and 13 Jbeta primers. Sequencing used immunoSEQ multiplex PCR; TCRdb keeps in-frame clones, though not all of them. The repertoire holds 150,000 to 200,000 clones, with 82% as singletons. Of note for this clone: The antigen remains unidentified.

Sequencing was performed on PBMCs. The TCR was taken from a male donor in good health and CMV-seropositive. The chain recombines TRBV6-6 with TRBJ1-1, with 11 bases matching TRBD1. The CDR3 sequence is CATRDRGNLNTEAFF. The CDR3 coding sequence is TGTGCCACCCGGGACAGGGGGAACCTGAACACTGAAGCTTTCTTT.